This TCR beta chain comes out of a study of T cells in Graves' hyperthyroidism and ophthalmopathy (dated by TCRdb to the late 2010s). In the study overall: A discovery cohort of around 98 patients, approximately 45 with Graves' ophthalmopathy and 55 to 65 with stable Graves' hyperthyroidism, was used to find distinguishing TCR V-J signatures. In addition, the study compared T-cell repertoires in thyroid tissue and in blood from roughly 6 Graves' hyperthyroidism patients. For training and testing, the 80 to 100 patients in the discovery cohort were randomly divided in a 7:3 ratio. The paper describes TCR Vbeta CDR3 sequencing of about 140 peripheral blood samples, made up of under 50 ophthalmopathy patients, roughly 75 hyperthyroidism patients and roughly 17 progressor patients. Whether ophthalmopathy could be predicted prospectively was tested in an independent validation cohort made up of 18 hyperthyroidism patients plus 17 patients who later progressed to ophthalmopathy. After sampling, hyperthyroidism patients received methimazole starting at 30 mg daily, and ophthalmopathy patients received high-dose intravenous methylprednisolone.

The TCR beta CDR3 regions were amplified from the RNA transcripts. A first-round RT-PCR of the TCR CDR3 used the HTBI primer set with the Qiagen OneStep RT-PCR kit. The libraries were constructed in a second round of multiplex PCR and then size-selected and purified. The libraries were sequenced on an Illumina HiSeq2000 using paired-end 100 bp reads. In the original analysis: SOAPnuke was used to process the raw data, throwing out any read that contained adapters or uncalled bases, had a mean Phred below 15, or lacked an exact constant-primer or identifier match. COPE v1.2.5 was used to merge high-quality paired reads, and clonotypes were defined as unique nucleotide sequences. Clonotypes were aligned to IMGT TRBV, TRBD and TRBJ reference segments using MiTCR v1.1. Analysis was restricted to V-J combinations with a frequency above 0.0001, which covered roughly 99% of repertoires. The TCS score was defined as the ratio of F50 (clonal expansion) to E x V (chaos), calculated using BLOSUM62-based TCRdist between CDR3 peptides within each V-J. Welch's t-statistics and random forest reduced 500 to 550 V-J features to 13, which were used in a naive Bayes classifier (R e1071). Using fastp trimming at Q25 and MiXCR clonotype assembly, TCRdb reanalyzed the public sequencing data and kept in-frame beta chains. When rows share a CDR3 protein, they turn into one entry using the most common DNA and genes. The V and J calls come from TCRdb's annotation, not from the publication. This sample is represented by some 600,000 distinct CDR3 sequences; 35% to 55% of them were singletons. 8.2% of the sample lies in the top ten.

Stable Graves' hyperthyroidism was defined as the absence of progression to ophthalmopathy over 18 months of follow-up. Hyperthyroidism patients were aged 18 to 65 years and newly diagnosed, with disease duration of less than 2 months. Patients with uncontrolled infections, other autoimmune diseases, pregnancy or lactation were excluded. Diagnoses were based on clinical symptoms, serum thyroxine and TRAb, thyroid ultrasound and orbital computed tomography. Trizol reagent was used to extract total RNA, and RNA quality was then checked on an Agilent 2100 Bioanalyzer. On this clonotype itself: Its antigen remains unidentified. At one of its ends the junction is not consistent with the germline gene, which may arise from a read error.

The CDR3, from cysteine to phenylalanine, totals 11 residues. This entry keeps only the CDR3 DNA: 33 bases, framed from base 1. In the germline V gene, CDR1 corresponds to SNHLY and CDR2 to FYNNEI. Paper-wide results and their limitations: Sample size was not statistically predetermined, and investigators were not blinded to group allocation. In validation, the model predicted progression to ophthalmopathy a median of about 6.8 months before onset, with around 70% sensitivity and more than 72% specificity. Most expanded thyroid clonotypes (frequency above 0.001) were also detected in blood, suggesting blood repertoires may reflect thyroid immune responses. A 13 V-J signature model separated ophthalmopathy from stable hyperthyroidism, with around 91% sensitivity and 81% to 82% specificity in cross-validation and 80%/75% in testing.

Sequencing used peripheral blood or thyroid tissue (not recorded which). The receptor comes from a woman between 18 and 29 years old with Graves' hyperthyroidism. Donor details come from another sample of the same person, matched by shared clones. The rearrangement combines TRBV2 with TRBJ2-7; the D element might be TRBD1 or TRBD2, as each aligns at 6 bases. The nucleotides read TGTACCAGCGAGGAGGGGACACCACCGTACTTC. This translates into CTSEEGTPPYF.